These 10 T cell receptor beta chains originate from one sample sequenced in a study of shared clonotypes between healthy human individuals. The table came from immunoSEQ multiplex PCR; TCRdb's copy has only in-frame clones and leaves some out. The sample holds some 2.3 million clones; 90% to 95% are singletons and the top ten take about 0.37%. Sequenced input: naive CD4+ T cells from PBMCs. Described subset: CD45RA+ positively selected. The receptors shown here come from a man between 18 and 35 years old in good health. Some clones in this sample may be carry-over from other donors' samples.

The J gene is TRBJ2-2, the V gene TRBV10-3; 7 bases match TRBD1. The CDR3 length is 16 residues. Unmatched junction bases numbered 11, after V lost 3 bases and J lost 7 bases. Germline assignment: CDR1 ENHRY and CDR2 SYGVKD. The CDR3 sequence is CAISEFVEGASGELFF. DNA of the CDR3: TGTGCCATCAGTGAATTTGTAGAGGGGGCGAGCGGGGAGCTGTTTTTT.

The chain uses TRBV7-2 and TRBJ2-2; the D gene is possibly TRBD1 (6 bases). Between the trimmed V and J ends, which lost 4 bases and 1 base, there was a span of 22 bases. Germline CDR1 SGHTA, CDR2 FQGNSA. The CDR3 has 19 residues. The CDR3: CASSYGGWGQGLNTGELFF. The CDR3 nucleotides read TGTGCCAGCAGCTATGGGGGTTGGGGACAAGGGCTGAACACCGGGGAGCTGTTTTTT.

This chain uses TRBV15 with TRBJ2-5, with 10 nucleotides matching TRBD1. The CDR3 runs 15 residues. J lost 8 bases, V lost 1 base, and 7 bases had no gene match. Germline V CDR1 and CDR2: LNHNV, YYDKDF (reference sequence). In DNA form, the CDR3 reads TGTGCCACCAGCAGAGGACAGGGGGCCGGTTCCACCCAGTACTTC. Its protein is CATSRGQGAGSTQYF.

The chain has TRBV7-9 and TRBJ1-2, with D possibly being TRBD1 (5 bases). The germline gives CDR1 SEHNR, CDR2 FQNEAQ (reference sequence). V was cut by 3 bases and J by 5 bases, with 16 bases left in between. The CDR3 extends over 15 amino acids. The CDR3 bases are TGTGCCAGCAGCTTGGAGGCAGGGAGGATATATGGCTACACCTTC. Protein product: CASSLEAGRIYGYTF.

This clone appeared a single time. The V gene is TRBV5-1, the J gene TRBJ2-3, with 10 nucleotides matching TRBD2. With V trimmed by 2 bases and J by 3 bases, 9 bases remained unmatched. The CDR3 runs 17 residues. Germline V lookup: CDR1 SGHRS, CDR2 YFSETQ. The CDR3 coding sequence is TGCGCCAGCAGCTTATCTAGCGGGAGTTCGGGGACAGATACGCAGTATTTT. It codes for CASSLSSGSSGTDTQYF. Filled out from reference TRBV5-1 and TRBJ2-3, the complete variable domain reads KAGVTQTPRYLIKTRGQQVTLSCSPISGHRSVSWYQQTPGQGLQFLFEYFSETQRNKGNFPGRFSGRQFSNSRSEMNVSTLELGDSALYLCASSLSSGSSGTDTQYFGPGTRLTVL.

The chain is built from TRBV5-6 and TRBJ2-7; the match to TRBD2 covers 10 bases. CDR3 length: 16 amino acids. The V and J ends lost 0 bases and 5 bases, in that order; junction bases with no gene match: 8. In germline, CDR1 is SGHDT, CDR2 YYEEEE. The chain's CDR3 is CASSLVGRLAGDEQYF. DNA for the CDR3: TGTGCCAGCAGCTTGGTGGGTCGGCTAGCGGGAGACGAGCAGTACTTC.

This clone was counted once. Other DNA variants within this sample encode the same CDR3. The chain links TRBV28 to TRBJ2-7; TRBD1 is a possible D gene (5 bases). The V and J ends lost 2 bases and 3 bases respectively, with 8 bases between them. The CDR3 covers 13 residues. Germline assignment: CDR1 MDHEN and CDR2 SYDVKM. CDR3 amino acids: CASSLPGIYEQYF. Written as DNA, the CDR3 is TGTGCCAGCAGTTTACCAGGGATCTACGAGCAGTACTTC.

About this clone itself: The same CDR3 also results from other DNA sequences found in this sample. The genes are TRBV27 and TRBJ2-5, with a tentative D call TRBD1 (6 bases). Per the germline V gene, CDR1 is MNHEY and CDR2 is SMNVEV (reference sequence). Trimming shortened V by 3 bases and J by 3 bases, and 8 bases separated the two germline ends. The CDR3 is made up of 13 amino acids. The CDR3, as DNA: TGTGCCAGCAGTTTTCGGACAGAAGAGACCCAGTACTTC. It specifies CASSFRTEETQYF.

This rearrangement joins TRBV7-9 to TRBJ1-3; D perhaps matches TRBD1 (5 bases). With 4 bases removed from V and 3 bases from J, the gap between germline ends came to 13 bases. Germline assignment: CDR1 SEHNR and CDR2 FQNEAQ (reference sequence). The CDR3 loop spans 15 amino acids. The CDR3 sequence is CASSSDSNFGNTIYF. CDR3 nucleotide sequence: TGTGCCAGCAGCTCTGACAGCAATTTTGGAAACACCATATATTTT. Complete variable domain (other parts from reference TRBV7-9 and TRBJ1-3): DTGVSQNPRHKITKRGQNVTFRCDPISEHNRLYWYRQTLGQGPEFLTYFQNEAQLEKSRLLSDRFSAERPKGSFSTLEIQRTEQGDSAMYLCASSSDSNFGNTIYFGEGSWLTVV.

The J gene is TRBJ1-5, the V gene TRBV28; perhaps TRBD1 as D (6 bases). The germline gives CDR1 MDHEN, CDR2 SYDVKM. V gave up 2 bases and J gave up 7 bases, with 21 bases separating them. CDR3 size: 17 residues. The CDR3 sequence: CASSLKVGAGVFQPQHF. DNA of the CDR3: TGTGCCAGCAGTTTAAAGGTGGGGGCAGGGGTCTTCCAGCCCCAGCATTTT.